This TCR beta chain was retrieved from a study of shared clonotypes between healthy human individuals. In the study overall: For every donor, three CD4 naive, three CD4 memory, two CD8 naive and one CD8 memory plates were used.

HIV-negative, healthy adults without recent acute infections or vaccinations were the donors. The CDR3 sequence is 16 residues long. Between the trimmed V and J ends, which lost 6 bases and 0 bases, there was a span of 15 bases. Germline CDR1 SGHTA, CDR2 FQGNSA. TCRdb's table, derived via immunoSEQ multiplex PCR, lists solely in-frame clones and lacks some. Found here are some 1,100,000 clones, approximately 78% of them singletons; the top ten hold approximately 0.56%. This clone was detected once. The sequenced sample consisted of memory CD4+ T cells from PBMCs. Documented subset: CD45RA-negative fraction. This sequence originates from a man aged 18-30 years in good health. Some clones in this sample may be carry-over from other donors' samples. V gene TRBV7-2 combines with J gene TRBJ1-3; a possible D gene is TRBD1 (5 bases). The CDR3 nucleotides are TGTGCCAGCAGTCCCTTTTGGGGGGACTCTGGAAACACCATATATTTT. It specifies CASSPFWGDSGNTIYF.